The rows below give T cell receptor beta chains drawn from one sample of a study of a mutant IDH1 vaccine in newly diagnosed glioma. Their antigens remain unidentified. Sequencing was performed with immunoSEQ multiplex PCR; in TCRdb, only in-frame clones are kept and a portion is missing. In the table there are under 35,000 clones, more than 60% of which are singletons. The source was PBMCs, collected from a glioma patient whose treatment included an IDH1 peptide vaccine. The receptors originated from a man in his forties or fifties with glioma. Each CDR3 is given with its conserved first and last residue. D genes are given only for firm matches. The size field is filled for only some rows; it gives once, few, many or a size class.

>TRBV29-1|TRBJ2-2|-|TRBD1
TGCAGCGCCCAACCGGGACAGGGGGTCACCGGGGAGCTGTTTTTT
CSAQPGQGVTGELFF
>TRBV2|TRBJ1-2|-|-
TGTGCCAGCAGTGGAACGGACGGGGATGGCTACACCTTC
CASSGTDGDGYTF
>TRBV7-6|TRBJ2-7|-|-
TGTGCCAGCAGCTTAGCGCTGGAGCAGTACTTC
CASSLALEQYF
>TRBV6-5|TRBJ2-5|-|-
TGTGCCAGCAGTCCCTATGGGGGATTCCAAGAGACCCAGTACTTC
CASSPYGGFQETQYF
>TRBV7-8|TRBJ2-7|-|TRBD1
TGTGCCAGCAGCCCGCGGGACAGGGACTACGAGCAGTACTTC
CASSPRDRDYEQYF
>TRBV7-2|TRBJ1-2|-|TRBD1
TGTGCCAGCAGCTACGTGGCCGGGACAGCTAACTATGGCTACACCTTC
CASSYVAGTANYGYTF
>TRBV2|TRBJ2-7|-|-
TGTGCCAGCAGTGAGGATTCGTATGTCTTCTCCTACGAGCAGTACTTC
CASSEDSYVFSYEQYF
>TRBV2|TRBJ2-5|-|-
TGTGCCAGCAGTCAATTTGGAAGCGGCCAAGAGACCCAGTACTTC
CASSQFGSGQETQYF
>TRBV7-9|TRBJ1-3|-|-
TGTGCCAGCAGCCCCGGGACACAAAGCTCTGGAAACACCATATATTTT
CASSPGTQSSGNTIYF
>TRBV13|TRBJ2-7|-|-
TGTGCCAGCAGCTTAGGCGACAGCTCCTACGAGCAGTACTTC
CASSLGDSSYEQYF
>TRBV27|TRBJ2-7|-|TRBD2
TGTGCCAGCATGCCTCTAGCGGGGCGGAGCTCCTACGAGCAGTACTTC
CASMPLAGRSSYEQYF
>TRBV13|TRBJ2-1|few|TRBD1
TGTGCCAGCTGCCCCCGGGACAGGGGTAGCAATGAGCAGTTCTTC
CASCPRDRGSNEQFF
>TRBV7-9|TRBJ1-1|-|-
TGTGCCAGCAGCTTAGTCGGCAGGGATGTGACTGAAGCTTTCTTT
CASSLVGRDVTEAFF
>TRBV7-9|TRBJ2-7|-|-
TGTGCCAGCAGTCCTAGTGGTACCTACGAGCAGTACTTC
CASSPSGTYEQYF
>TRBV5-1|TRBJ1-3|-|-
TGCGCCAGCAGCTTTACTTTACAGGGCAGCTCTGGAAACACCATATATTTT
CASSFTLQGSSGNTIYF
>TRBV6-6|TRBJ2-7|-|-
TGTGCCAGCAGTTTACAGGGCGGCTACGAGCAGTACTTC
CASSLQGGYEQYF
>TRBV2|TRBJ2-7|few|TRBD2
TGTGCCAGCAGTACCCTTAGCGGGAACGGGAACGAGCAGTACTTC
CASSTLSGNGNEQYF
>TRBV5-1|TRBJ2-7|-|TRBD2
TGCGCCAGCAGCCTAGGGACTAGCGGACCCTACGAGCAGTACTTC
CASSLGTSGPYEQYF
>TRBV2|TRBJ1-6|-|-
TGTGGAGGGGCAGGGGTGAATAATTCACCCCTCCACTTT
CGGAGVNNSPLHF
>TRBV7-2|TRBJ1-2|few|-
TGTGCCAGCAGCTTAGCGTCCGGCTACACCTTC
CASSLASGYTF
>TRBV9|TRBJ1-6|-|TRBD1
TGTGCCAGCAGCCCCCGGACAGGGACGAATTCACCCCTCCACTTT
CASSPRTGTNSPLHF
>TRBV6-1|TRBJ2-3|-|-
TGTGCCAGCACGGCACTCCGCACAGATACGCAGTATTTT
CASTALRTDTQYF
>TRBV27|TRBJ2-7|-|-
TGTGCCAGCAGTTTCGGGACCGAAAGCTCCTACGAGCAGTACTTC
CASSFGTESSYEQYF